The source of this T cell receptor beta chain is a study of post-analysis software for immune sequencing data. The wider study: Disease trajectories encompassed relapsing-remitting, secondary progressive and progressive-relapsing multiple sclerosis. Study findings and constraints: When the samples were clustered directly with F measure, those that had been prepared in the same batch showed strong co-clustering. About five TRBV segments appeared more often in patients than in controls, and TRBV5-6, TRBV5-1 and TRBV20-1 were among these. Relative to controls, patients with multiple sclerosis showed significantly lower normalized Chao1 diversity.

Per germline, CDR1 SSHAT and CDR2 FNYEAQ (reference sequence). This CDR3 contains 13 residues. Comments on this clonotype: Its antigen is currently unknown. At one of its ends the junction is not consistent with the germline gene, which may arise from a read error.

The library was made from cDNA and included unique molecular identifiers. TCRdb re-analysed the PCR reads in MiXCR, keeping a single row per CDR3 protein. The table shows roughly 600,000 distinct CDR3 sequences, with about 40% occurring only once. The source of this sequence is a girl aged 5-17 years with multiple sclerosis. The chain combines TRBV7-7 with TRBJ2-1; 7 nucleotides align to TRBD1. The sample comprised blood. The CDR3 region has the DNA TGTGCTAGCAGCTCTACCGACAGGGATGAGCAGTTCTTC. Protein product: CASSSTDRDEQFF.